This T cell receptor (beta chain) was identified in a study of vaccination effects on CD4 cells after COVID-19. Whole-study findings and limits: Clones that were induced by infection or by vaccine showed marked contraction late after vaccination. Researchers reported few convalescent patients and no early post-infection timepoints in the study. Healthy vaccinees' vaccine-induced clones included only 1 of 255 cross-reacting with common cold coronaviruses.

This table comes from immunoSEQ multiplex PCR, and its TCRdb copy is limited to in-frame clones, with some not included. The sample lists 68,000 or so clones, roughly 80% seen once, with 9.5% to 15% in the top ten. After expansion with viral peptide pools in the ViraFEST assay, antigen-specific CD4+ T cells were sequenced. Following culture for ten to eleven days, CD4+ T cells were isolated. Testing of the vaccine recipients showed negative nucleocapsid antibodies and no prior SARS-CoV-2 infection. Cultures used around 1.8 million PBMC per well, roughly 9.8 IU/ml IL-2 and about 10 ug/ml peptides. A note on this clone: Its antigen is not known.

The input for sequencing was CD4+ T cells from PBMCs cultured with SARS-CoV-2 spike peptides, taken before COVID-19 vaccination. This TCR came from a human donor who received a COVID-19 vaccine.

This chain's CDR3 is CASSLDRGGRAFF. The CDR3 DNA is TGTGCCAGCAGCCTGGACAGGGGAGGTCGAGCTTTCTTT. The V gene is TRBV6-5, the J gene TRBJ1-1, with 9 bases aligning to TRBD1. The CDR3 is 13 amino acids. The J segment lost 10 bases and the V segment lost 6 bases, leaving 9 bases of the junction unmatched. Germline loops: CDR1 MNHEY, CDR2 SVGAGI.